The 5 T cell receptor beta chains reported below all come from one sample, sequenced in a study of blood T cell repertoires in COVID-19. Only in-frame clones appear in the TCRdb table, and some are missing; sequencing was by immunoSEQ multiplex PCR. This sample yields around 90,000 clones, of which 88% are seen a single time; around 2% belongs to the top ten. Sequencing input: peripheral blood. Source of these receptors: a man aged 50-59 years with COVID-19, enrolled during active disease.

The CDR3 is CASRSSSPEAFF. The CDR3 DNA reads as TGTGCCAGCAGGTCTAGCTCCCCTGAAGCTTTCTTT. This chain connects TRBV14 to TRBJ1-1; D is undetermined. V dropped 6 bases and J dropped 6 bases, with 11 bases sitting between them. The CDR3 covers 12 residues. CDR1 is SGHDN and CDR2 is FVKESK in the germline V gene.

This clone was counted once. This chain uses TRBV28 with TRBJ2-1, with TRBD2 as a possible D gene (7 bases). The CDR3 extends over 15 amino acids. From germline, CDR1 is MDHEN and CDR2 SYDVKM. The V end lost 6 bases, the J end lost 7 bases, and 19 bases lay between the germline ends. DNA of the CDR3: TGTGCCAGCAGCACTACGGGGGGCGTGGGAAATGAGCAGTTCTTC. Its protein product is CASSTTGGVGNEQFF.

This sequence joins TRBV10-3 and TRBJ1-2; 9 bases fit TRBD1. Germline V gene lookup returns CDR1 ENHRY and CDR2 SYGVKD. Trimming removed 7 bases from V and 7 bases from J; junction bases left unmatched: 7. This CDR3 comprises 13 residues. The CDR3 loop is CAINPGQGRGYTF. In nucleotides, the CDR3 is TGTGCCATCAATCCGGGACAGGGCCGTGGCTACACCTTC.

A word on this clone: At one end, the junction sequence differs from germline, possibly due to a read error. This sequence joins TRBV28 and TRBJ1-1, with D maybe TRBD1 (5 bases). CDR1 MDHEN and CDR2 SYDVKM come from the germline V gene. This CDR3 comprises 12 residues. CDR3 residues: CASNSGGLKENF. The CDR3 nucleotides are TGTGCCAGCAACTCCGGGGGACTCAAGGAGAATTTT.

This chain connects TRBV9 to TRBJ2-6; D is unclear. V lost 2 bases and J 1 base, leaving 4 bases between the germline ends. The CDR3 spans 14 residues. In germline, CDR1 is SGDLS, CDR2 YYNGEE. In DNA, the CDR3 is TGTGCCAGCAGCGTCCCTTCTGGGGCCAACGTCCTGACTTTC. Its translation: CASSVPSGANVLTF.